These 14 T cell receptor beta chains were sequenced from one sample in a study of cytomegalovirus exposure and HLA in healthy donors. The assay was immunoSEQ multiplex PCR, and TCRdb's table has in-frame clones only and misses some. Of about 130,000 clones in the sample, 95% to 96% were seen once. The sequenced sample was PBMCs. These receptors were obtained from a man younger than 35 in good health and CMV-seronegative.

The chain couples TRBV27 to TRBJ1-3, with D unclear. CDR3 length: 12 residues. Germline-derived CDR1 and CDR2 are MNHEY and SMNVEV (reference sequence). V gave up 6 bases and J gave up 3 bases, with 6 bases separating them. The CDR3 here is CASRSSGNTIYF. DNA for the CDR3: TGTGCCAGCAGATCGAGTGGAAACACCATATATTTT.

The V and J genes are TRBV4-3 and TRBJ1-2, with 10 bases lining up with TRBD1. This CDR3 has 14 amino acids. With V trimmed by 1 base and J by 8 bases, 4 bases remained unmatched. The germline gives CDR1 LGHNA, CDR2 YSLEER. CDR3 DNA: TGCGCCAGCAGCCAAGGGGGGACAGGGGAAGGCTACACCTTC. Translated, it gives CASSQGGTGEGYTF.

The chain carries TRBV27 and TRBJ1-5; D is unresolved. Germline CDR1 MNHEY, CDR2 SMNVEV (reference sequence). The CDR3 has 15 residues. The V gene lost 5 bases and the J gene lost 0 bases, with 11 bases spanning the gap. The CDR3 sequence is CASSRADYSNQPQHF. CDR3 nucleotides: TGTGCCAGCAGTAGGGCAGACTATAGCAATCAGCCCCAGCATTTT.

This clone was observed a few times. The chain combines TRBV30 with TRBJ2-1; tentative D call: TRBD2 (6 bases). CDR3 length equals 13 residues. The V gene lost 5 bases and the J gene lost 4 bases, with 12 bases spanning the gap. The germline gives CDR1 GTSNPN, CDR2 SVGIG (reference sequence). The CDR3 here is CAWSRGAYNEQFF. The CDR3 DNA is TGTGCCTGGTCGCGGGGCGCATACAATGAGCAGTTCTTC.

This clone was seen only once. The chain couples TRBV4-3 to TRBJ2-1; D is perhaps TRBD2 (5 bases). The CDR3 is 15 residues long. V was pared by 3 bases and J by 0 bases, with 9 bases between. Germline V CDR1 and CDR2: LGHNA, YSLEER. CDR3 sequence reads: CASSQISVSYNEQFF. The CDR3 nucleotides read TGCGCCAGCAGCCAGATTAGCGTCTCCTACAATGAGCAGTTCTTC.

V and J are TRBV7-9 and TRBJ2-1, with TRBD2 matching over 11 bases. In germline, CDR1 is SEHNR, CDR2 FQNEAQ (reference sequence). The CDR3 spans 14 residues. V shed 3 bases, J shed 8 bases, and the junction held 3 bases outside the gene matches. This chain's CDR3 is CASSFSLAGDEQFF. As DNA, the CDR3 is TGTGCCAGCAGCTTTTCACTAGCGGGAGATGAGCAGTTCTTC.

The rearrangement joins TRBV4-3 to TRBJ1-2; TRBD1 agrees at 9 bases. CDR1 and CDR2 from the germline V gene are LGHNA and YSLEER. V lost 0 bases, J lost 6 bases, and 8 bases stayed unmatched. The CDR3 length is 16 residues. In DNA form, the CDR3 reads TGCGCCAGCAGCCAAGATGGAACAGGGGGCAACCATGGCTACACCTTC. Amino acids: CASSQDGTGGNHGYTF.

In its sample, this clone was seen once. This chain joins TRBV7-2 and TRBJ2-7; 7 positions match TRBD2. The ends lost 4 bases at V and 2 bases at J; junction bases unmatched: 8. Germline assignment: CDR1 SGHTA and CDR2 FQGNSA. The length of the CDR3 is 15 residues. The CDR3 sequence: CASSSYGGSAYEQYF. CDR3 nucleotides: TGTGCCAGCAGCTCATACGGGGGGAGCGCCTACGAGCAGTACTTC.

The chain combines TRBV30 with TRBJ2-7; 8 bases agree with TRBD1. The CDR3 totals 13 residues. Looked up from germline, CDR1 is GTSNPN and CDR2 is SVGIG (reference sequence). Trimming took 2 bases from V and 2 from J; bases not matched to a gene: 2. The CDR3 DNA sequence: TGTGCCTGGAGTTCACAGGGGGCCTACGAGCAGTACTTC. Translation: CAWSSQGAYEQYF.

Here the CDR3 DNA reads TGCGCCAGCAGCCAAGCCTTCGGGAATCAGCCCCAGCATTTT. It is translated as CASSQAFGNQPQHF. The rearrangement links TRBV4-3 to TRBJ1-5; D not resolved. V lost 1 base to trimming and J lost 4 bases, with 8 bases between them. The CDR3 covers 14 residues. From germline, CDR1 is LGHNA and CDR2 YSLEER.

This sequence joins TRBV6-6 and TRBJ2-3, with 7 positions matching TRBD2. J gave up 1 base and V 7 bases, and 8 bases lay outside the gene matches. The CDR3 has 15 residues. Germline V gene lookup returns CDR1 MNHNY and CDR2 SVGAGI (reference sequence). CDR3 amino acids: CASIRVGGGTDTQYF. The CDR3 nucleotides are TGTGCCAGCATTCGAGTGGGAGGGGGCACAGATACGCAGTATTTT.

The chain employs TRBV27 and TRBJ2-7; 11 nucleotides line up with TRBD2. The CDR3 extends over 16 amino acids. Germline loops: CDR1 MNHEY, CDR2 SMNVEV (reference sequence). After removal of 5 bases from V and 3 bases from J, the junction contained 9 bases not matched to a gene. CDR3 in DNA: TGTGCCAGCAGTCCCACTAGCGGGAGTAATCTCTACGAGCAGTACTTC. Amino acid sequence: CASSPTSGSNLYEQYF.

The DNA of the CDR3 is TGTGCCAGCAGCTATAGGGGGCGCATCACTGAAGCTTTCTTT. Translating gives CASSYRGRITEAFF. The chain uses TRBV13 and TRBJ1-1; 7 bases are shared with TRBD1. CDR3 length: 14 residues. V dropped 4 bases and J dropped 4; count of bases not matched to a gene: 6. Germline CDR1 is PRHDT and CDR2 is FYEKMQ (reference sequence).

The rearrangement uses TRBV6-6 and TRBJ2-5, with TRBD2 identical over 9 bases. The CDR3 totals 14 residues. Losses at the gene ends were 6 bases for V and 4 bases for J; bases not matched to a gene: 6. Germline V gene lookup returns CDR1 MNHNY and CDR2 SVGAGI (reference sequence). CDR3 nucleotide sequence: TGTGCCAGCAGCACCGGGACTAGCTCAGAGACCCAGTACTTC. Translation: CASSTGTSSETQYF.